This TCR beta chain was identified in a study of blood T cell repertoires in COVID-19. About the research overall: The samples span acute and convalescent COVID-19 from the United States, Italy and Spain. In each case, the material was cDNA or gDNA derived from T cells, B-cell-depleted T cells, or PBMCs.

Per the authors' pipeline: Amplification from reference gene primers served as the basis for estimated nucleated cell counts. Sequencing was performed with immunoSEQ multiplex PCR; in TCRdb, only in-frame clones are kept and a portion is missing. V and J calls and clone size are those listed in that table; D and trimming were worked out from the DNA. The sample consists of 220,000 or so clones, 84% of them appearing once. A remark on this clone: This specimen includes other DNA sequences encoding the same CDR3.

V gave up 2 bases and J gave up 1 base, with 9 bases separating them. This CDR3 comprises 14 residues. Germline V gene lookup returns CDR1 SGDLS and CDR2 YYNGEE. V is TRBV9 and J is TRBJ2-5, with TRBD1 as a possible D gene (5 bases). The sequenced sample was peripheral blood. This receptor was obtained from a woman aged 55-70 years who had recovered from COVID-19. The CDR3 protein is CASSVGQGQETQYF. The CDR3 region has the DNA TGTGCCAGCAGCGTGGGTCAGGGCCAAGAGACCCAGTACTTC. Full variable domain (remainder filled in from reference TRBV9 and TRBJ2-5): DSGVTQTPKHLITATGQRVTLRCSPRSGDLSVYWYQQSLDQGLQFLIQYYNGEERAKGNILERFSAQQFPDLHSELNLSSLELGDSALYFCASSVGQGQETQYFGPGTRLLVL.